This T cell receptor beta chain derives from a study of blood T cell repertoires in COVID-19. The repertoire was sequenced with immunoSEQ multiplex PCR; TCRdb's copy has only in-frame clones and lacks some. The sample yields about 130,000 clones, about 78% seen once. The source of this sequence is a man in his 60s who had recovered from COVID-19. The sequencing input was peripheral blood.

CDR3 protein: CASSPQGTNTEAFF. CDR3 coding DNA: TGTGCCAGCAGCCCCCAGGGAACGAACACTGAAGCTTTCTTT. V and J are TRBV4-2 and TRBJ1-1, with a tentative D call TRBD1 (5 bases). The CDR3 is made up of 14 amino acids. V lost 4 bases and J 1 base, leaving 10 bases between the germline ends. In germline, CDR1 is LGHNA, CDR2 YNFKEQ.